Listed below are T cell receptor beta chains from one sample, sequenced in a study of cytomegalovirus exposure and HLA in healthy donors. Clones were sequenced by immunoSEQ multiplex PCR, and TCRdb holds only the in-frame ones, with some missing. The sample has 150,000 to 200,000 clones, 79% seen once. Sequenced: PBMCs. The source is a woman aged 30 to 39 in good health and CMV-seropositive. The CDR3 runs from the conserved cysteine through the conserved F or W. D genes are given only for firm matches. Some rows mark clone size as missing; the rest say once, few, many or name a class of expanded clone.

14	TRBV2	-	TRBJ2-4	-	CASSETHTSNIQYF	TGTGCCAGCAGTGAAACGCATACGAGCAACATTCAGTACTTC
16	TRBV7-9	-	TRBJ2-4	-	CASSSWGGIAKNIQYF	TGTGCCAGCAGCTCGTGGGGCGGGATAGCCAAAAACATTCAGTACTTC
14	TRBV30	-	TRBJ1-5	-	CAWQAGDSNQPQHF	TGTGCCTGGCAGGCAGGCGATAGCAATCAGCCCCAGCATTTT
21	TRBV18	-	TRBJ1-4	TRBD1	CASSLSARTGAIGPTNEKLFF	TGTGCCAGCTCACTTTCGGCGAGGACAGGGGCAATAGGACCAACTAATGAAAAACTGTTTTTT
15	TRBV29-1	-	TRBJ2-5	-	CSGIPANVEQETQYF	TGCAGCGGGATCCCAGCGAATGTCGAACAAGAGACCCAGTACTTC
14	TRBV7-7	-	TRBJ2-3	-	CASSSGLSTDTQYF	TGTGCCAGCAGCTCCGGACTTAGCACAGATACGCAGTATTTT
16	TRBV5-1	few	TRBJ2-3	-	CASTESRWVGTDTQYF	TGCGCCAGCACCGAGAGCCGTTGGGTCGGGACAGATACGCAGTATTTT
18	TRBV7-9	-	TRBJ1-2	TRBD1	CASSLGPDLTGENYGYTF	TGTGCCAGCAGCTTAGGGCCCGACTTGACAGGGGAGAACTATGGCTACACCTTC
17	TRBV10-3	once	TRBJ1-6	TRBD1	CAISDLGQGGIFSPLHF	TGTGCCATCAGTGACCTCGGACAGGGAGGTATCTTTTCACCCCTCCACTTT
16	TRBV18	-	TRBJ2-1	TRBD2	CASSTMVSGSGDEQFF	TGTGCCAGCTCAACCATGGTGAGCGGGAGTGGCGATGAGCAGTTCTTC
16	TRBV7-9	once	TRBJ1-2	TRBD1	CSSSSGQATTNYGYTF	TGTTCCAGCAGCTCGGGACAGGCGACAACTAACTATGGCTACACCTTC
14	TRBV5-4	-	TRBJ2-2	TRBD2	CASSPNSGAGELFF	TGTGCCAGCAGCCCGAATAGCGGGGCTGGGGAGCTGTTTTTT
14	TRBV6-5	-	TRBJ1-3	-	CASSWGSLGNTIYF	TGTGCCAGCAGTTGGGGCTCTCTCGGAAACACCATATATTTT
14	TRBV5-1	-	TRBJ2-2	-	CASSVAWGAGELFF	TGCGCCAGCAGCGTCGCGTGGGGGGCCGGGGAGCTGTTTTTT